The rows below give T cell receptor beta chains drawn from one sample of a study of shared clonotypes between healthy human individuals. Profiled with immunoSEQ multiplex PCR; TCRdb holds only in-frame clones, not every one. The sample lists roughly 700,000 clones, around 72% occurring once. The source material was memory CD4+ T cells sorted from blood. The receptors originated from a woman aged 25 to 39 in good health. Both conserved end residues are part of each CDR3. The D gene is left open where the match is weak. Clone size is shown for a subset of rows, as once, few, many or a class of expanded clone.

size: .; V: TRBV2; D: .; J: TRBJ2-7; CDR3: CASTRWQGDTEQYF; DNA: TGTGCCAGCACGCGTTGGCAGGGCGATACCGAGCAGTACTTC
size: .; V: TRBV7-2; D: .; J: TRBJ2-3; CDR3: CASSLGSRLTDTQYF; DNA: TGTGCCAGCAGCTTAGGTTCGCGTCTCACAGATACGCAGTATTTT
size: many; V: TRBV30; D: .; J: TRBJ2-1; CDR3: CAWSVGPVQFF; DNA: TGTGCCTGGAGTGTGGGCCCCGTGCAGTTCTTC
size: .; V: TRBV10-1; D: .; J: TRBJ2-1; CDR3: CASSESGASEQFF; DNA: TGCGCCAGCAGTGAGTCGGGAGCGAGTGAGCAGTTCTTC
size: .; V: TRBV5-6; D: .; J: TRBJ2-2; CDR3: CASSWAWTTGELFF; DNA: TGTGCCAGCAGCTGGGCCTGGACTACCGGGGAGCTGTTTTTT
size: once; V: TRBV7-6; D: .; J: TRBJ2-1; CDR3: CASSLEGSTYNEQFF; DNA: TGTGCCAGCAGCTTAGAAGGGAGTACCTACAATGAGCAGTTCTTC
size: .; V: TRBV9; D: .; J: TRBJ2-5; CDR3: CASSAMGSGIGTQYF; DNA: TGTGCCAGCAGCGCCATGGGGTCGGGGATCGGGACCCAGTACTTC
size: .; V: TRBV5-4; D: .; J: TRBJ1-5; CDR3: CASSLGGNSNQPQHF; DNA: TGTGCCAGCAGCTTGGGGGGTAATAGCAATCAGCCCCAGCATTTT
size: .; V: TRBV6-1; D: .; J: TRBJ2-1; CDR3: CASRGVGPYNEQFF; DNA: TGTGCCAGCCGGGGCGTGGGTCCATACAATGAGCAGTTCTTC
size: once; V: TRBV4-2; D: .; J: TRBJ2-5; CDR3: CASSSDPGEQYF; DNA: TGTGCCAGCAGCTCAGATCCCGGAGAGCAGTACTTC
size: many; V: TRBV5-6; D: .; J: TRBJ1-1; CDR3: CASSLGLGLNTEAFF; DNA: TGTGCCAGCAGCTTGGGGTTAGGCTTGAACACTGAAGCTTTCTTT
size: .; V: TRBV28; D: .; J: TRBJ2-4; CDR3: CASSRGIAKNIQYF; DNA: TGTGCCAGCAGTCGGGGTATAGCCAAAAACATTCAGTACTTC
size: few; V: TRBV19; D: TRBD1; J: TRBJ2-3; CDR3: CASSTPGGVSGDTQYF; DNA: TGTGCCAGTAGTACCCCAGGGGGCGTATCAGGAGATACGCAGTATTTT
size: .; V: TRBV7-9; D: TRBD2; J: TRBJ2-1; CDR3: CASRSSGQVNEQFF; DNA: TGTGCCAGCAGGTCTAGCGGGCAGGTCAATGAGCAGTTCTTC
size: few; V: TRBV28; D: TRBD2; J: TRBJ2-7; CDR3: CASSPSGSGYEQYF; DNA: TGTGCCAGCAGCCCCAGCGGGAGCGGCTACGAGCAGTACTTC
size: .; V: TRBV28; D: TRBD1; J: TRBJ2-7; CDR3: CASSPRTGFYSYEQYF; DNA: TGTGCCAGCAGTCCGAGGACAGGTTTTTACTCCTACGAGCAGTACTTC
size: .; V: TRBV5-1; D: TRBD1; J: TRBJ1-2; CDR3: CASRTTPGQFIYGYTF; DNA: TGCGCCAGCAGAACTACTCCGGGACAGTTTATCTATGGCTACACCTTC
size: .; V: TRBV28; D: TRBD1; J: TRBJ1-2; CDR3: CASSFWDRGYSSFGYTF; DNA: TGTGCCAGCAGTTTTTGGGACAGGGGGTACTCGTCCTTTGGCTACACCTTC
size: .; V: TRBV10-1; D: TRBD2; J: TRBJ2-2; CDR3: CASKSGATGELFF; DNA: TGCGCCAGCAAAAGCGGGGCGACCGGGGAGCTGTTTTTT
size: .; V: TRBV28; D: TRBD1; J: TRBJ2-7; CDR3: CASSPGQGIGYEQCF; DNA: TGTGCCAGCAGTCCGGGACAGGGTATTGGTTACGAGCAGTGCTTC
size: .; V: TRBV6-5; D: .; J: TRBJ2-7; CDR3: CASSYSPGTSHEQYF; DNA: TGTGCCAGCAGTTACTCGCCTGGTACCTCCCACGAGCAGTACTTC
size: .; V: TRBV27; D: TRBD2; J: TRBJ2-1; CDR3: CASSSPSREGHEQFF; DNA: TGTGCCAGCAGTTCCCCTTCCCGGGAGGGCCATGAGCAGTTCTTC
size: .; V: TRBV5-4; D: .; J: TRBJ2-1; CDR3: CASSRQWGSDEQFF; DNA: TGTGCCAGCAGCCGGCAGTGGGGGAGTGATGAGCAGTTCTTC
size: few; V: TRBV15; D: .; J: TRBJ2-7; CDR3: CATSRGNRDYEQYF; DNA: TGTGCCACCAGCAGAGGGAACAGGGATTACGAGCAGTACTTC
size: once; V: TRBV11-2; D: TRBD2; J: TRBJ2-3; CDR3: CASRFTSGRTDTQYF; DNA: TGTGCCAGCAGATTTACTAGCGGGAGAACAGATACGCAGTATTTT
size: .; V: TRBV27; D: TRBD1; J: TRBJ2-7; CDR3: CASTQDRGSYEQYF; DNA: TGTGCCAGCACCCAGGACAGGGGATCCTACGAGCAGTACTTC
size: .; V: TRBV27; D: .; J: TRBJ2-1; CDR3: CASSFANNEQFF; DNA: TGTGCCAGCAGTTTCGCAAACAATGAGCAGTTCTTC
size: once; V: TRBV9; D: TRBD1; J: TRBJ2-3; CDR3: CASTQGAGGTDTQYF; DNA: TGTGCCAGCACACAGGGGGCCGGGGGCACAGATACGCAGTATTTT
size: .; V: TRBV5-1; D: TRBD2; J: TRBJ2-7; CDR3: CASSPATSSGYDEQYF; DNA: TGCGCCAGCAGTCCTGCGACGTCTAGCGGGTACGACGAGCAGTACTTC
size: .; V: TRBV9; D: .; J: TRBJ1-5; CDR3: CASSVGGASNQPQHF; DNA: TGTGCCAGCAGCGTGGGGGGGGCTAGCAATCAGCCCCAGCATTTT
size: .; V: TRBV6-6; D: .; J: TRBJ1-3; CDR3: CASSYLGQTSGNTIYF; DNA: TGTGCCAGCAGTTACTTAGGACAGACATCTGGAAACACCATATATTTT
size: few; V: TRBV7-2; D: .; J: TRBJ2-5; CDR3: CASKTYLQETQYF; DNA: TGTGCCAGCAAGACGTACCTCCAAGAGACCCAGTACTTC
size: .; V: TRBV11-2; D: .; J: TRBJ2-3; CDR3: CASSLAHRRADTQYF; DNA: TGTGCCAGCAGCTTAGCCCACCGCAGGGCAGATACGCAGTATTTT
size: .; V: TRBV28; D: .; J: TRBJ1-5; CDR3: CASSSPGQLQPQHF; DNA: TGTGCCAGCAGTTCTCCGGGTCAGTTGCAGCCCCAGCATTTT
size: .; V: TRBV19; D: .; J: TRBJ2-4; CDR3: CATNDPGTPVNIQYF; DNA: TGTGCCACCAATGACCCCGGGACGCCCGTTAACATTCAGTACTTC
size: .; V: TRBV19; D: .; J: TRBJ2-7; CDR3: CASSTRLDGILYEQYF; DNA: TGTGCCAGTAGTACAAGACTAGATGGGATCCTCTACGAGCAGTACTTC
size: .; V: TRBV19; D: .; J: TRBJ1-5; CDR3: CASSIAYNQPQHF; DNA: TGTGCCAGTAGTATCGCCTACAATCAGCCCCAGCATTTT
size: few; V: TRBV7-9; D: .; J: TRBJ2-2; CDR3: CASGVNTGELFF; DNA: TGTGCCAGCGGGGTGAACACCGGGGAGCTGTTTTTT
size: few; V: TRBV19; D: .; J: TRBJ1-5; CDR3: CASSNEREGQPQHF; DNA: TGTGCCAGTAGTAACGAAAGGGAAGGTCAGCCCCAGCATTTT
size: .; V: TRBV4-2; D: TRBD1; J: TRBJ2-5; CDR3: CASSTRDRGQETQYF; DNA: TGTGCCAGCAGCACCCGCGACAGGGGCCAAGAGACCCAGTACTTC
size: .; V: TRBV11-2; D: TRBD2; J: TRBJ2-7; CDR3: CASSLHASGTYEQYF; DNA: TGTGCCAGCAGCTTACACGCTAGCGGAACCTACGAGCAGTACTTC
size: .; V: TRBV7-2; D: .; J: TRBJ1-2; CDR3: CASSSRTAYGYTF; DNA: TGTGCCAGCAGCTCGAGGACAGCCTATGGCTACACCTTC
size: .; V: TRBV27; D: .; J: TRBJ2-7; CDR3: CASSLALQGAEQYF; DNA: TGTGCCAGCAGTTTAGCCCTACAGGGCGCCGAGCAGTACTTC
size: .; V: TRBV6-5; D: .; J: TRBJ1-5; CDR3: CASSLFGGLSNQPQHF; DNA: TGTGCCAGCAGTTTGTTCGGGGGACTTAGCAATCAGCCCCAGCATTTT
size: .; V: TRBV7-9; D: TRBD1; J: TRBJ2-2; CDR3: CASSLKRTGRTGELFF; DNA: TGTGCCAGCAGCTTAAAACGGACAGGGCGGACCGGGGAGCTGTTTTTT
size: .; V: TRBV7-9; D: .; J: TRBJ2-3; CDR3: CASSPLFPADTQYF; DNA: TGTGCCAGCAGCCCCCTTTTTCCAGCAGATACGCAGTATTTT
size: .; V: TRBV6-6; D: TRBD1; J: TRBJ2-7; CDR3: CASSDTGGLVYEQYF; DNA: TGTGCCAGCAGTGACACAGGGGGCTTGGTCTACGAGCAGTACTTC
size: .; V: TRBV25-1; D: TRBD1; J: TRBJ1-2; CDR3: CASNGREGASYGYTF; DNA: TGTGCCAGCAACGGGAGGGAGGGGGCCAGCTATGGCTACACCTTC
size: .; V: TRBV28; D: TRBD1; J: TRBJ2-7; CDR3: CASSPFRDRRDEQYF; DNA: TGTGCCAGCAGTCCCTTCCGGGACAGGCGGGACGAGCAGTACTTC
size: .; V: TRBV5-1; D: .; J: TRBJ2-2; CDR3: CASRRGAGNTGELFF; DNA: TGCGCCAGCAGGAGAGGGGCGGGAAACACCGGGGAGCTGTTTTTT
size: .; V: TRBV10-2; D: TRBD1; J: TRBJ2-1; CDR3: CASGEQGLGEQFF; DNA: TGCGCCAGCGGAGAACAGGGGCTTGGTGAGCAGTTCTTC
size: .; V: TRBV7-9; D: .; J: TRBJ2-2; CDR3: CASSTTNTGELFF; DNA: TGTGCCAGCTCCACAACGAACACCGGGGAGCTGTTTTTT
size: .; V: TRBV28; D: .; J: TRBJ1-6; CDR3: CASSRTLSSPLHF; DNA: TGTGCCAGCAGTCGAACCCTGTCTTCACCCCTCCACTTT
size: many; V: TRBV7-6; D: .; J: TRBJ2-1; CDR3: CASSLDTGEQFF; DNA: TGTGCCAGCAGCTTAGACACCGGTGAGCAGTTCTTC
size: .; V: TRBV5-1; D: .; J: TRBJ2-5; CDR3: CASSIGGYREETQYF; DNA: TGCGCCAGCAGCATTGGGGGCTACAGGGAAGAGACCCAGTACTTC
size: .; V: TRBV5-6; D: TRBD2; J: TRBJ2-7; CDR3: CASSLGYGGGTNEQYF; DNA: TGTGCCAGCAGCTTGGGTTACGGCGGGGGGACCAACGAGCAGTACTTC
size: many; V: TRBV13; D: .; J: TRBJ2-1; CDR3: CASSLVGIHNEQFF; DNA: TGTGCCAGCAGCTTAGTGGGAATCCACAATGAGCAGTTCTTC
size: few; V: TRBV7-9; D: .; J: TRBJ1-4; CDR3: CASSDIRGDEKLFF; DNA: TGTGCCAGCAGCGACATAAGGGGCGATGAAAAACTGTTTTTT
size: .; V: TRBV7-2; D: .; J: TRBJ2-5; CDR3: CASSLAKSQYF; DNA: TGTGCCAGCAGCTTGGCGAAGTCCCAGTACTTC
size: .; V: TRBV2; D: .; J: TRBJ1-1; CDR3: CASSDLGQMNTEAFF; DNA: TGTGCCAGCAGTGACTTAGGGCAGATGAACACTGAAGCTTTCTTT